This paragraph covers one T cell receptor (beta chain) sequence. Its target is not known. The data were taken from a study of Graves' ophthalmopathy and Graves' hyperthyroidism. Study conclusions and caveats: Most expanded clonotypes in thyroid above 0.001 frequency also showed up in blood.

Diagnostic conclusions were grounded in clinical symptoms, serum thyroxine, TRAb, thyroid ultrasound and orbital computed tomography. Scientists amplified the TCR beta CDR3 regions from RNA transcripts. Amplification began with first-round RT-PCR using HTBI primers, then second-round multiplex PCR was performed. TCRdb reprocessed the multiplex PCR reads via MiXCR and lists one record per CDR3 protein. The sample yields about 240,000 distinct CDR3 sequences, around 42% seen once. This CDR3 is 15 amino acids long. In germline, CDR1 is SGDLS, CDR2 YYNGEE. Unmatched junction bases numbered 4, after V lost 1 base and J lost 2 bases.

The sample consisted of peripheral blood. The receptor was derived from an adult man with Graves' ophthalmopathy. The V call is TRBV9, the J call TRBJ2-7, with TRBD1 identical over 9 bases. The CDR3 loop reads CASSVSGQGPYEQYF. DNA of the CDR3: TGTGCCAGCAGCGTAAGTGGACAGGGGCCCTACGAGCAGTACTTC.